The 2 T cell receptor beta chains listed next were all sequenced from one sample in a study of response to subunit inactivated influenza vaccine. MiXCR, applied by TCRdb to the RT-PCR reads, yields one record per CDR3 protein. The sample records around 850,000 distinct CDR3 sequences, under 20% being singletons. The starting material was PBMCs from blood, obtained 4 to 6 days after vaccination. The receptors come from a man aged 45-65 years who received an inactivated influenza vaccine.

This clonotype showed up just a few times. V is TRBV5-4 and J is TRBJ2-7; D gene ambiguous. V shed 0 bases and J shed 4 bases, with 8 bases lying between them. Germline values: CDR1 SGHNT, CDR2 YYREEE (reference sequence). The CDR3 spans 13 residues. The CDR3, as DNA: TGTGCCAGCAGCTTGGAAGCGAGATACGAGCAGTACTTC. Translation: CASSLEARYEQYF.

This chain links TRBV7-2 with TRBJ2-5; D possibly corresponds to TRBD2 (6 bases). Germline CDR1 and CDR2: SGHTA and FQGNSA. The CDR3 extends over 14 amino acids. V lost 1 base to trimming and J lost 5 bases, with 11 bases between them. The CDR3 region is CASSLVRDSETQYF. The CDR3 region has the DNA TGTGCCAGCAGCTTAGTGCGGGATAGTGAGACCCAGTACTTC.